Listed here are 18 T cell receptor beta chains from one sample, sequenced in a study of T cell responses to AZD1222 COVID-19 vaccine. Measured with immunoSEQ multiplex PCR; TCRdb has only the in-frame clones, and not every one. This sample has approximately 110,000 clones, with around 87% found just once. Here the sequenced sample was peripheral blood, taken 28 days after the second AZD1222 dose. Every receptor here comes from an adult who received the AZD1222 COVID-19 vaccine.

The V gene is TRBV27, the J gene TRBJ1-1; 8 nucleotides line up with TRBD1. The CDR3 length is 16 residues. Per germline, CDR1 MNHEY and CDR2 SMNVEV (reference sequence). Trimming took 5 bases from V and 0 from J; bases not matched to a gene: 8. This CDR3 reads CASSRDRRRLNTEAFF. Written as DNA, the CDR3 is TGTGCCAGCAGTCGGGACAGGCGCCGGCTGAACACTGAAGCTTTCTTT.

The gene calls are TRBV13 and TRBJ1-1; possible D gene TRBD1, 6 bases. The CDR3 sequence is 16 residues long. V was shortened by 5 bases and J by 11 bases, with 27 bases between the two germline ends. CDR1 is PRHDT and CDR2 is FYEKMQ in the germline V gene (reference sequence). The CDR3 nucleotides read TGTGCCAGCAGCCTCAGAGGCGGGCAGGGGTCAGGGTATGCTTTCTTT. Translated, it gives CASSLRGGQGSGYAFF.

This chain links TRBV9 with TRBJ2-1; 8 nucleotides agree with TRBD2. J was trimmed by 0 bases and V by 0 bases; bases with no gene match: 11. The CDR3 extends over 19 amino acids. Germline V gene lookup returns CDR1 SGDLS and CDR2 YYNGEE. The CDR3 spells CASSVVPAGGPSSYNEQFF. CDR3 sequence (DNA): TGTGCCAGCAGCGTAGTCCCGGCGGGGGGCCCTAGCTCCTACAATGAGCAGTTCTTC. Full variable domain (remainder filled in from reference TRBV9 and TRBJ2-1): DSGVTQTPKHLITATGQRVTLRCSPRSGDLSVYWYQQSLDQGLQFLIQYYNGEERAKGNILERFSAQQFPDLHSELNLSSLELGDSALYFCASSVVPAGGPSSYNEQFFGPGTRLTVL.

This chain uses TRBV19 with TRBJ1-5; D gene ambiguous. There are 15 residues in the CDR3. V was clipped by 5 bases and J by 1 base, with 12 bases between them. CDR1 and CDR2 from the germline V gene are LNHDA and SQIVND (reference sequence). In nucleotides, the CDR3 is TGTGCCAGTAGTTCGTCAGGCGGGAGCAATCAGCCCCAGCATTTT. Amino acids: CASSSSGGSNQPQHF. The full variable domain, completed using reference TRBV19 and TRBJ1-5, is DGGITQSPKYLFRKEGQNVTLSCEQNLNHDAMYWYRQDPGQGLRLIYYSQIVNDFQKGDIAEGYSVSREKKESFPLTVTSAQKNPTAFYLCASSSSGGSNQPQHFGDGTRLSIL.

This chain links TRBV30 with TRBJ2-3; TRBD1 might be the D (6 bases). Per germline, CDR1 GTSNPN and CDR2 SVGIG (reference sequence). The V end lost 2 bases, the J end lost 0 bases, and 9 bases lay between the germline ends. The CDR3 sequence is 14 residues long. The CDR3, as DNA: TGTGCCTGGAGTCCAGGGGTCAGCACAGATACGCAGTATTTT. Its protein is CAWSPGVSTDTQYF.

The gene calls are TRBV27 and TRBJ1-6; TRBD1 agrees at 7 bases. With 4 bases clipped from V and 8 bases from J, the junction kept 2 bases outside the gene matches. CDR1 and CDR2 (germline): MNHEY, SMNVEV (reference sequence). The CDR3 sequence is 13 residues long. The CDR3 region has the DNA TGTGCCAGCAGTTGGGACAGTTATTCACCCCTCCACTTT. Translated, it gives CASSWDSYSPLHF.

A few counts support this clone. The chain recombines TRBV27 with TRBJ1-4; possible D gene TRBD1, 5 bases. Germline loops: CDR1 MNHEY, CDR2 SMNVEV (reference sequence). With 5 bases removed from V and 6 bases from J, the gap between germline ends came to 16 bases. CDR3 length equals 15 residues. This chain's CDR3 is CASSPLGEWDEKLFF. For the CDR3, the DNA is TGTGCCAGCAGTCCCCTGGGGGAGTGGGATGAAAAACTGTTTTTT.

The chain joins TRBV25-1 to TRBJ2-2, with 8 bases matching TRBD2. This CDR3 has 14 residues. Germline-derived CDR1 and CDR2 are MGHDK and SYGVNS. V was clipped by 7 bases and J by 0 bases; unmatched bases: 1. CDR3 nucleotide sequence: TGTGCCAGCACCGGGGGGGCGAACACCGGGGAGCTGTTTTTT. Translating gives CASTGGANTGELFF.

This rearrangement joins TRBV6-5 to TRBJ1-3; D is perhaps TRBD1 (5 bases). This CDR3 spans 16 amino acids. Between the trimmed V and J ends, which lost 0 bases and 4 bases, there was a span of 13 bases. Germline CDR1 and CDR2: MNHEY and SVGAGI. CDR3 sequence reads: CASSYSGDRTGNTIYF. The DNA of the CDR3 is TGTGCCAGCAGTTACTCGGGGGACCGAACCGGAAACACCATATATTTT.

The gene calls are TRBV5-1 and TRBJ1-6, with D possibly matching TRBD1 (6 bases). The V gene's germline CDR1 is SGHRS and CDR2 YFSETQ. V was shortened by 0 bases and J by 5 bases, with 12 bases between the two germline ends. The CDR3 covers 16 residues. DNA for the CDR3: TGCGCCAGCAGCTTGGCCGGGACAAGCCATAATTCACCCCTCCACTTT. Translating it yields CASSLAGTSHNSPLHF. Complete variable domain (other parts from reference TRBV5-1 and TRBJ1-6): KAGVTQTPRYLIKTRGQQVTLSCSPISGHRSVSWYQQTPGQGLQFLFEYFSETQRNKGNFPGRFSGRQFSNSRSEMNVSTLELGDSALYLCASSLAGTSHNSPLHFGNGTRLTVT.

J is TRBJ1-5 and V is TRBV19, with 8 bases matching TRBD1. Trimming cost V 5 bases and J 0 bases; bases outside gene matches: 9. The V gene's germline CDR1 is LNHDA and CDR2 SQIVND (reference sequence). This CDR3 comprises 17 residues. The CDR3 coding sequence is TGTGCCAGTAGTGTCCGACAGGGGTCCTATAGCAATCAGCCCCAGCATTTT. This sequence encodes CASSVRQGSYSNQPQHF.

The rearrangement uses TRBV5-1 and TRBJ1-3; tentatively, D is TRBD1 (5 bases). The CDR3 sequence is 16 residues long. CDR1 is SGHRS and CDR2 is YFSETQ in the germline V gene. Trimming left V 0 bases short and J 4 bases short, with 14 bases between. The CDR3 nucleotides are TGCGCCAGCAGCTTGGGCACCCCAGGGTACGGAAACACCATATATTTT. Translated, it gives CASSLGTPGYGNTIYF. Using reference TRBV5-1 and TRBJ1-3 for the parts outside the CDR3, the full variable domain is KAGVTQTPRYLIKTRGQQVTLSCSPISGHRSVSWYQQTPGQGLQFLFEYFSETQRNKGNFPGRFSGRQFSNSRSEMNVSTLELGDSALYLCASSLGTPGYGNTIYFGEGSWLTVV.

The chain uses TRBV30 and TRBJ1-1; TRBD1 agrees at 7 bases. This CDR3 is built from 13 residues. CDR1 is GTSNPN, CDR2 SVGIG, per germline (reference sequence). V lost 5 bases and J lost 3; bases outside the gene matches: 6. The CDR3: CAWADRHYTEAFF. CDR3 coding DNA: TGTGCCTGGGCGGACAGGCATTACACTGAAGCTTTCTTT. The full variable domain, rest sourced from reference TRBV30 and TRBJ1-1, is SQTIHQWPATLVQPVGSPLSLECTVEGTSNPNLYWYRQAAGRGLQLLFYSVGIGQISSEVPQNLSASRPQDRQFILSSKKLLLSDSGFYLCAWADRHYTEAFFGQGTRLTVV.

The chain joins TRBV6-4 to TRBJ2-2, with 8 bases lining up with TRBD2. This CDR3 has 15 amino acids. Per germline, CDR1 MRHNA and CDR2 SNTAGT. Trimming at V came to 0 bases and at J to 6 bases, leaving 3 bases not matched to a gene. The CDR3 region has the DNA TGTGCCAGCAGTGACTCGTCGGGAGGGCCCGGGGAGCTGTTTTTT. It encodes CASSDSSGGPGELFF.

Only one count was recorded for this clone. The V and J genes are TRBV4-2 and TRBJ2-7, with 9 nucleotides matching TRBD1. V trimming: 6 bases; J trimming: 5 bases; junction bases outside the gene matches: 11. The CDR3 is 15 residues long. Germline lookup yields CDR1 LGHNA and CDR2 YNFKEQ. The CDR3 is CASSPPGQGIHEQYF. CDR3 DNA: TGTGCCAGCAGTCCCCCGGGACAGGGTATACACGAGCAGTACTTC.

This clone was detected only a few times. The sample has other DNA sequences that encode this CDR3 too. The chain carries TRBV30 and TRBJ2-7; the D call may be TRBD1 or TRBD2 (5 bases each). This CDR3 has 12 residues. Looked up from germline, CDR1 is GTSNPN and CDR2 is SVGIG (reference sequence). The ends were cut back, 1 base at V and 3 bases at J, with 7 bases in the middle. CDR3 amino acids: CAWSGGIYEQYF. The CDR3, as DNA: TGTGCCTGGAGTGGGGGGATCTACGAGCAGTACTTC.

The V call is TRBV11-1, the J call TRBJ2-2; D unresolved. From germline, CDR1 is SGHAT and CDR2 FQDESV (reference sequence). This CDR3 has 12 amino acids. Trimming removed 8 bases at V and 2 bases at J, with 6 bases between. The DNA of the CDR3 is TGTGCCAGCGACCCAAACACCGGGGAGCTGTTTTTT. Translation gives CASDPNTGELFF.

This clone appeared a single time. The chain uses TRBV4-3 and TRBJ2-1; D is possibly TRBD1 or TRBD2 (5 bases each). Germline CDR1 reads LGHNA; CDR2 reads YSLEER. This CDR3 has 13 amino acids. V lost 3 bases and J 10 bases, leaving 13 bases between the germline ends. The CDR3 loop is CASSHPDGTEQFF. The CDR3 DNA follows: TGCGCCAGCAGCCATCCCGACGGGACGGAGCAGTTCTTC.